This TCR beta chain originates from a study of shared clonotypes between healthy human individuals. Study overall: Three CD4 naive, three CD4 memory, two CD8 naive and one CD8 memory plate were used per donor.

Details on this clone: Antigen unknown.

Per the germline V gene, CDR1 is SGHRS and CDR2 is YFSETQ. This CDR3 has 14 amino acids. Unmatched junction bases numbered 3, after V lost 4 bases and J lost 3 bases. Measured with immunoSEQ multiplex PCR; TCRdb has only the in-frame clones, and not every one. The data contain some 1,600,000 clones, about 98% of them seen just once; the ten biggest clones take up approximately 0.45%. Study conclusions and caveats: Roughly 5% of naive CD4 clonotypes were shared across several donors. Among donors, sharing of clonotypes was expected to be affected by sequencing depth. Compared with memory subsets, naive subsets generally had larger estimated richness.

The chain has TRBV5-1 and TRBJ2-7; TRBD2 matches at 11 bases. This clonotype was obtained from a man younger than 45 in good health. Sequencing used naive CD4+ T cells sorted from blood. Documented subset: CD45RA+ positively selected. This CDR3 reads CASSIAGGDYEQYF. DNA for the CDR3: TGCGCCAGCAGCATAGCGGGAGGGGACTACGAGCAGTACTTC.